This T cell receptor beta chain was recorded in a study of blood T cells in healthy people across ages. The CDR3 is made up of 12 amino acids. The germline CDR1 and CDR2 sequences are MNHNS and SASEGT. V lost 6 bases and J lost 7, with 10 bases in between. Sample-barcoded 5' priming and a J-beta primer mix drove a second PCR of about 6 to 12 cycles. TCRdb recomputed calls from the 5' RACE reads with MiXCR, one row per CDR3 protein. In the table there are 800,000 to 950,000 distinct CDR3 sequences, 25% to 30% of which are singletons. These data also formed part of another study, on T cells of mothers and their children.

Material for sequencing was blood. The receptor comes from a woman aged 40 to 50 in good health. This chain connects TRBV6-1 to TRBJ2-1, with D hard to call. In nucleotides, the CDR3 is TGTGCCAGCAGGAGTACATGGAATGAGCAGTTCTTC. The encoded protein is CASRSTWNEQFF.